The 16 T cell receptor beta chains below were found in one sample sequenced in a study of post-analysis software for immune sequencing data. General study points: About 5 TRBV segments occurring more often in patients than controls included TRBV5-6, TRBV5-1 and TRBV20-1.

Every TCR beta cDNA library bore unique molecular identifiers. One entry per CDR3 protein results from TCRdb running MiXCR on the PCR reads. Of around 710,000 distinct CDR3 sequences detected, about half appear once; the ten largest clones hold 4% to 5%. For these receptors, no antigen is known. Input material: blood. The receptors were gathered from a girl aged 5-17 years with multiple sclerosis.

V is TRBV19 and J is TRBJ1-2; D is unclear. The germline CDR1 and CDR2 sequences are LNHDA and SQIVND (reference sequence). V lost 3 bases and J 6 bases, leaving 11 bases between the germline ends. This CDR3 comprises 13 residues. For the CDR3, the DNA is TGTGCCAGTAGTATTAGTCAAGCCGATGGCTACACCTTC. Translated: CASSISQADGYTF.

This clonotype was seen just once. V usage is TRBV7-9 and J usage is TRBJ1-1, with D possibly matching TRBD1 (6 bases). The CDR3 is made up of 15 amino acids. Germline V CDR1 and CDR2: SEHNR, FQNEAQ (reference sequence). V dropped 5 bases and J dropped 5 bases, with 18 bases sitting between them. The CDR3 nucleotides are TGTGCCAGCAGCCCACGGACAGCTGAGATGACTGAAGCTTTCTTT. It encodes CASSPRTAEMTEAFF.

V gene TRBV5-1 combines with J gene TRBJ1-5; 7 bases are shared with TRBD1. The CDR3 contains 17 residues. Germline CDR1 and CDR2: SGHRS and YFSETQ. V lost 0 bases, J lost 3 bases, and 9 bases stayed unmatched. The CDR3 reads CASSLGPRGGLNQPQHF. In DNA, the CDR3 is TGCGCCAGCAGCTTGGGCCCCAGGGGGGGTCTCAATCAGCCCCAGCATTTT.

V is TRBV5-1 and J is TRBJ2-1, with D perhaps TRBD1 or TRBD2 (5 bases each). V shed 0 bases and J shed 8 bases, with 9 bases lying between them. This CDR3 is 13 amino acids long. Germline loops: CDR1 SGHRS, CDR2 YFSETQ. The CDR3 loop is CASSLGWGYEQFF. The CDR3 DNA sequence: TGCGCCAGCAGCTTGGGGTGGGGGTATGAGCAGTTCTTC. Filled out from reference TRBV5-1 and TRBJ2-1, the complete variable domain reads KAGVTQTPRYLIKTRGQQVTLSCSPISGHRSVSWYQQTPGQGLQFLFEYFSETQRNKGNFPGRFSGRQFSNSRSEMNVSTLELGDSALYLCASSLGWGYEQFFGPGTRLTVL.

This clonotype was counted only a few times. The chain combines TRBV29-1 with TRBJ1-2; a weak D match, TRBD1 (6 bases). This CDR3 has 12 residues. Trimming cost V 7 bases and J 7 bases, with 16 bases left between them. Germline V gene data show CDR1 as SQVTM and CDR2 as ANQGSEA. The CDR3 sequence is CSGTQGESGYTF. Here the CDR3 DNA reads TGCAGCGGTACACAGGGAGAGTCTGGCTACACCTTC.

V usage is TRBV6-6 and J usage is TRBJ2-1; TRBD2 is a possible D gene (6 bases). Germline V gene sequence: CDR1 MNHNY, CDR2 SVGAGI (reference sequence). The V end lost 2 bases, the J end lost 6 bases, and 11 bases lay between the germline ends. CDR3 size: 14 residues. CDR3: CASSYGGGINEQFF. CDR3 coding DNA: TGTGCCAGCAGTTACGGCGGAGGGATCAATGAGCAGTTCTTC.

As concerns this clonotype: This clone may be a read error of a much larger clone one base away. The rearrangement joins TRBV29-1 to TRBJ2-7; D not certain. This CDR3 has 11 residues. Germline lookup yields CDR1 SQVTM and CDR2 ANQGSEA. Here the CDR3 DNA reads TGCAGCGTTGAAACCTACTACGGGCAGTACTTC. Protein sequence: CSVETYYGQYF.

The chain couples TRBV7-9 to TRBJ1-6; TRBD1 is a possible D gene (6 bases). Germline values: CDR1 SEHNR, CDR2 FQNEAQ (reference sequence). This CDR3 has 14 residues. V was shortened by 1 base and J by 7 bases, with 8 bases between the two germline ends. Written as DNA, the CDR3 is TGTGCCAGCAGCTTAGGGGGGCTGAATTCACCCCTCCACTTT. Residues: CASSLGGLNSPLHF. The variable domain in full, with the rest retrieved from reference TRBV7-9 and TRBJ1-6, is DTGVSQNPRHKITKRGQNVTFRCDPISEHNRLYWYRQTLGQGPEFLTYFQNEAQLEKSRLLSDRFSAERPKGSFSTLEIQRTEQGDSAMYLCASSLGGLNSPLHFGNGTRLTVT.

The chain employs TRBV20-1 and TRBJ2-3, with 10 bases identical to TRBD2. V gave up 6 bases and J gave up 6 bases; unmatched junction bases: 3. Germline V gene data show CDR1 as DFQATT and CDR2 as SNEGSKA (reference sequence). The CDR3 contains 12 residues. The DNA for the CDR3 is TGCAGTGCCTGGACTAGCGGTGATACGCAGTATTTT. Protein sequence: CSAWTSGDTQYF.

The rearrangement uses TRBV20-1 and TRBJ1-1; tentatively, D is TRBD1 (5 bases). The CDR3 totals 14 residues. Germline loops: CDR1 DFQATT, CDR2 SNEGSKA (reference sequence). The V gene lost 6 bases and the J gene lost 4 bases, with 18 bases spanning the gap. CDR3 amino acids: CSALSRQGGTEAFF. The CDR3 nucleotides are TGCAGTGCCTTGTCGAGGCAGGGAGGCACTGAAGCTTTCTTT.

CDR3 in amino acids: CSARDPPPGLSSYEQYF. CDR3 nucleotide sequence: TGCAGTGCTAGAGATCCCCCCCCGGGACTCTCCTCGTACGAGCAGTACTTC. The chain joins TRBV20-1 to TRBJ2-7; the D gene is possibly TRBD2 (6 bases). Between the trimmed V and J ends, which lost 0 bases and 4 bases, there was a span of 22 bases. Per germline, CDR1 DFQATT and CDR2 SNEGSKA (reference sequence). The CDR3 is made up of 17 amino acids.

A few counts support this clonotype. The CDR3 DNA is TGTGCCAGCAGCGGGACAGGGAATCAGCCCCAGCATTTT. It yields the protein CASSGTGNQPQHF. The V and J genes are TRBV5-5 and TRBJ1-5, with 9 bases fitting TRBD1. Germline V gene data show CDR1 as SGHKS and CDR2 as YYEKEE (reference sequence). This CDR3 comprises 13 residues. The V and J ends lost 4 bases and 4 bases, in that order; junction bases with no gene match: 0.

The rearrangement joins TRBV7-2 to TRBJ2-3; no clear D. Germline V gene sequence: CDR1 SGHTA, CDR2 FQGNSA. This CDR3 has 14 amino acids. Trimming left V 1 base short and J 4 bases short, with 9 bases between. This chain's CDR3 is CASSLDPFPDTQYF. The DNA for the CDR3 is TGTGCCAGCAGCTTAGATCCCTTTCCAGATACGCAGTATTTT.

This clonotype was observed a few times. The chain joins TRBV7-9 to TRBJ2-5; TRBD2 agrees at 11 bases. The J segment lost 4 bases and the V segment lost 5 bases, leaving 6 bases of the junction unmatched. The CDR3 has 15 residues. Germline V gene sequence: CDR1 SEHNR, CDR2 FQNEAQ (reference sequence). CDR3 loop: CASSQTSGSAETQYF. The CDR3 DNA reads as TGTGCCAGCAGCCAAACTAGCGGGAGTGCAGAGACCCAGTACTTC.

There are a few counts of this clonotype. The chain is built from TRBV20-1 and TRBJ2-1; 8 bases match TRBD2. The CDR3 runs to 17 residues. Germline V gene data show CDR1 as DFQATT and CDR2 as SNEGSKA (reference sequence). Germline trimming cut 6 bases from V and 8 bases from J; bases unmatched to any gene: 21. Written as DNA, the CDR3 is TGCAGTGCCACCTACCGTCGAAACGGGAGGGGGATCGATGAGCAGTTCTTC. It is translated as CSATYRRNGRGIDEQFF.

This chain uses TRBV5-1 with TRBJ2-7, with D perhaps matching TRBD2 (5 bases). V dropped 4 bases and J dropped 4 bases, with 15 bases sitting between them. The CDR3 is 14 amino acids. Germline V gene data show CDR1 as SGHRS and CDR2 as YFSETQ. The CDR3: CASSPWTTGYEQYF. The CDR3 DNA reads TGCGCCAGCAGCCCCTGGACCACGGGGTACGAGCAGTACTTC.